Below are 9 T cell receptor beta chains sequenced from a single sample in a study of blood T cell repertoires in COVID-19. The protocol was immunoSEQ multiplex PCR, while the TCRdb copy is restricted to in-frame clones and leaves out a portion. This table holds hundreds of thousands of clones, about 88% found once. The sample consisted of PBMCs or T cells enriched from blood (not recorded which). The receptor set was obtained from a man aged 25 to 40 with acute COVID-19.

The rearrangement joins TRBV28 to TRBJ1-5; D possibly corresponds to TRBD1 (6 bases). CDR3 length: 17 residues. CDR1 is MDHEN and CDR2 is SYDVKM in the germline V gene. V was shortened by 10 bases and J by 0 bases, with 22 bases between the two germline ends. The CDR3: CATQGNRGAYSNQPQHF. CDR3 in DNA: TGTGCCACCCAGGGAAATCGGGGGGCTTATAGCAATCAGCCCCAGCATTTT.

This clone came up once. This chain links TRBV5-4 with TRBJ1-2; D uncertain. The CDR3 has 13 residues. Germline V gene lookup returns CDR1 SGHNT and CDR2 YYREEE (reference sequence). Trimming removed 6 bases from V and 7 bases from J, with 16 bases in between. In DNA, the CDR3 is TGTGCCAGCATGAGCGGGAGGTCCGGTGGCTACACCTTC. Its translation is CASMSGRSGGYTF.

The V and J genes are TRBV7-3 and TRBJ2-1, with 10 bases aligning to TRBD2. Germline values: CDR1 SGHTA, CDR2 FQGTGA. The CDR3 is made up of 15 amino acids. V was clipped by 2 bases and J by 7 bases; unmatched bases: 5. CDR3 coding DNA: TGTGCCAGCAGCTTAGCTAGCGGGAGCGGGAATGAGCAGTTCTTC. Translated, it gives CASSLASGSGNEQFF.

The chain joins TRBV6-5 to TRBJ1-1; D perhaps matches TRBD1 (6 bases). This CDR3 is built from 15 residues. Germline V gives CDR1 MNHEY, CDR2 SVGAGI. V was cut by 2 bases and J by 4 bases, with 14 bases left in between. The CDR3 sequence is CASSYNTGLGTEAFF. The CDR3, as DNA: TGTGCCAGCAGTTACAACACAGGGCTGGGCACTGAAGCTTTCTTT.

The V call is TRBV28, the J call TRBJ1-5; TRBD1 agrees at 12 bases. V lost 1 base and J lost 5; bases outside the gene matches: 6. The CDR3 spans 17 residues. Germline loops: CDR1 MDHEN, CDR2 SYDVKM. The CDR3 region is CASSLLGQGASDQPQHF. Written as DNA, the CDR3 is TGTGCCAGCAGTTTATTGGGACAGGGGGCGTCGGATCAGCCCCAGCATTTT. Full variable domain (remainder filled in from reference TRBV28 and TRBJ1-5): DVKVTQSSRYLVKRTGEKVFLECVQDMDHENMFWYRQDPGLGLRLIYFSYDVKMKEKGDIPEGYSVSREKKERFSLILESASTNQTSMYLCASSLLGQGASDQPQHFGDGTRLSIL.

Concerning this clone itself: Other DNA sequences from this sample encode an identical CDR3 as well. V is TRBV11-2 and J is TRBJ1-3; no clear D gene. Trimming shortened V by 2 bases and J by 0 bases, and 8 bases separated the two germline ends. CDR3 length equals 15 residues. Germline V lookup: CDR1 SGHAT, CDR2 FQNNGV. DNA of the CDR3: TGTGCCAGCAGCTTACAAGGGAGCTCTGGAAACACCATATATTTT. It is translated as CASSLQGSSGNTIYF.

The V and J genes are TRBV24-1 and TRBJ2-1; TRBD2 agrees at 7 bases. Trimming cost V 4 bases and J 8 bases; bases outside gene matches: 7. Germline CDR1 is KGHDR and CDR2 is SFDVKD. The CDR3 loop spans 14 amino acids. CDR3 amino acids: CATSDNGGRDEQFF. The CDR3 nucleotides read TGTGCCACCAGTGACAACGGAGGGAGGGATGAGCAGTTCTTC.

The chain uses TRBV7-9 and TRBJ1-4; no clear D gene. The CDR3 consists of 18 residues. CDR1 is SEHNR and CDR2 is FQNEAQ in the germline V gene (reference sequence). Trimming removed 0 bases at V and 7 bases at J, with 21 bases between. CDR3 loop: CASSLAGVRDGGSEKLFF. In nucleotides, the CDR3 is TGTGCCAGCAGCTTAGCTGGTGTCAGAGACGGAGGGTCTGAAAAACTGTTTTTT.

The chain links TRBV6-1 to TRBJ2-1; 9 bases are a match to TRBD2. Losses at the gene ends were 2 bases for V and 9 bases for J; bases not matched to a gene: 8. This CDR3 spans 15 amino acids. The germline V gene has CDR1 MNHNS and CDR2 SASEGT. CDR3 in amino acids: CASSESGGRAVEQFF. CDR3 DNA: TGTGCCAGCAGTGAATCTGGCGGGAGGGCCGTTGAGCAGTTCTTC.